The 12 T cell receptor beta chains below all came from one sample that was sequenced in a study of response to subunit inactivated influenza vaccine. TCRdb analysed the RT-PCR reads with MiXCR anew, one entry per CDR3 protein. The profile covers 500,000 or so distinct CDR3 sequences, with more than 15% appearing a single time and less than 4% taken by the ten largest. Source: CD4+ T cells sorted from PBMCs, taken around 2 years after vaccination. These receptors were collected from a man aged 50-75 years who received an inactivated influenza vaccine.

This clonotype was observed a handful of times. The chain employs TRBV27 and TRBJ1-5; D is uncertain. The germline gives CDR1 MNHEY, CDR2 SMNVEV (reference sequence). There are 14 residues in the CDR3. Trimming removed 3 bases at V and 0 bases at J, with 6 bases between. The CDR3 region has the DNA TGTGCCAGCAGTTTCCTCAATAGCAATCAGCCCCAGCATTTT. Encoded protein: CASSFLNSNQPQHF.

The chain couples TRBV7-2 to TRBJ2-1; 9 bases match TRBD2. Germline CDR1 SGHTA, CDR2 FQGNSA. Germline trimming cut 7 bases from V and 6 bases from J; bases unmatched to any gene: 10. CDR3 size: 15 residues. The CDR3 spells CASTSGTSNRNEQFF. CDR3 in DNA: TGTGCCAGCACCTCCGGGACTAGCAACCGCAATGAGCAGTTCTTC.

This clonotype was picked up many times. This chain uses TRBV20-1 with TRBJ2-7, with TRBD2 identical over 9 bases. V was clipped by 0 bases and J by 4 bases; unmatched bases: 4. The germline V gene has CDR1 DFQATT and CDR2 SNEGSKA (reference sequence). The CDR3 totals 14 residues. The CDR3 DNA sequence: TGCAGTGCTAGAGATGGACTAGCGCGGTACGAGCAGTACTTC. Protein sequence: CSARDGLARYEQYF.

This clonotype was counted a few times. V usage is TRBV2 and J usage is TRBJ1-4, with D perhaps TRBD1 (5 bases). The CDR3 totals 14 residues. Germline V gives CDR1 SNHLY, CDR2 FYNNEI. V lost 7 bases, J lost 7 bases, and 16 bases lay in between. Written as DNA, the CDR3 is TGTGCCAGCAAAACTGACCCTGGGGCTGAAAAACTGTTTTTT. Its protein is CASKTDPGAEKLFF. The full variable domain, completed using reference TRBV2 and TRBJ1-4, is EPEVTQTPSHQVTQMGQEVILRCVPISNHLYFYWYRQILGQKVEFLVSFYNNEISEKSEIFDDQFSVERPDGSNFTLKIRSTKLEDSAMYFCASKTDPGAEKLFFGSGTQLSVL.

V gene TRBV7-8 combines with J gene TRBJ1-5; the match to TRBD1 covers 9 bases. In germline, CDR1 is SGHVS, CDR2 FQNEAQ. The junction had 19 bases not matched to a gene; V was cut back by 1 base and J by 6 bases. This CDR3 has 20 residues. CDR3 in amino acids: CASSLGGTGGASPSSQPQHF. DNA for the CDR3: TGTGCCAGCAGCTTAGGGGGAACAGGGGGCGCGAGCCCCTCGAGTCAGCCCCAGCATTTT.

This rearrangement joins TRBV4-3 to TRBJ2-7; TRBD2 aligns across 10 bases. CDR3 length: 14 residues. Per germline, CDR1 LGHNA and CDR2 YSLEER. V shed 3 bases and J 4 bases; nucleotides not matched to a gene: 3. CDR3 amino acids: CASSQGLASYEQYF. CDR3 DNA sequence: TGCGCCAGCAGCCAGGGACTAGCGTCTTACGAGCAGTACTTC.

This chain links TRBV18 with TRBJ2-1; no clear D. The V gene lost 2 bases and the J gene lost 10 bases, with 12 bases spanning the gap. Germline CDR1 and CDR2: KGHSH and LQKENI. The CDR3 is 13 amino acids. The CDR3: CASSPFGEYEQFF. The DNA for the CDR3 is TGTGCCAGCTCACCATTCGGAGAATACGAGCAGTTCTTC.

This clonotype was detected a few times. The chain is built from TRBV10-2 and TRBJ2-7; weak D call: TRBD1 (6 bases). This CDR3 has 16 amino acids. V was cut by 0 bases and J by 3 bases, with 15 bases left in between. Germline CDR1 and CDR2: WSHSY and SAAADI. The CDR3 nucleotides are TGCGCCAGCAGTGAGTCTAGGGGACACGGAAACTACGAGCAGTACTTC. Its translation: CASSESRGHGNYEQYF.

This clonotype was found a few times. This CDR3 is CASSFQRSNTGELFF. In DNA form, the CDR3 reads TGTGCCAGTAGTTTTCAACGGTCGAACACCGGGGAGCTGTTTTTT. V and J are TRBV19 and TRBJ2-2; D not resolved. Trimming took 5 bases from V and 0 from J, leaving 10 bases between them. CDR3 length equals 15 residues. Germline assignment: CDR1 LNHDA and CDR2 SQIVND (reference sequence).

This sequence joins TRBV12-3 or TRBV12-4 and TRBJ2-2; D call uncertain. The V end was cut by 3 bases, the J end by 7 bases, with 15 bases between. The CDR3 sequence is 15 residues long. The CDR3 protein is CASSLIVKGGGELFF. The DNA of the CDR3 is TGTGCCAGCAGTTTGATAGTGAAGGGTGGCGGGGAGCTGTTTTTT.

This CDR3 reads CAISEAVGEKLFF. The DNA of the CDR3 is TGTGCCATCAGTGAGGCAGTTGGTGAAAAACTGTTTTTT. The chain has TRBV10-3 and TRBJ1-4, with D hard to call. The V gene's germline CDR1 is ENHRY and CDR2 SYGVKD. Between the trimmed V and J ends, which lost 2 bases and 7 bases, there was a span of 8 bases. This CDR3 contains 13 residues.

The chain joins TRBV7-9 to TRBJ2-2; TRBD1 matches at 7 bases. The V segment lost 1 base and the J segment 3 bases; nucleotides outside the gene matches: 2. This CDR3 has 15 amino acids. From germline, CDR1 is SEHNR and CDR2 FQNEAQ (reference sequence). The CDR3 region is CASSLGDRDTGELFF. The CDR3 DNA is TGTGCCAGCAGCTTAGGAGACAGGGACACCGGGGAGCTGTTTTTT.